Listed below are T cell receptor beta chains from one sample, sequenced in a study of control samples from healthy donors and cancer patients. The repertoire was sequenced with immunoSEQ multiplex PCR; TCRdb's copy has only in-frame clones and lacks some. The data hold approximately 120,000 clones, with about 89% observed a single time. The sample was blood. Receptors were obtained from a man in his fifties or sixties in good health. Both conserved end residues are trimmed from each CDR3.

v_call cdr3_aa
TRBV5-1 ASSLELGVTEAF
TRBV18 ASSLGVDLNTEAF
TRBV18 ASSPPGVAVPTGELF
TRBV19 ASTGFRGATGNTEAF
TRBV24-1 ATSEAAKPHNEQF
TRBV16 ASSQSRDRKPGDTGELF
TRBV28 ASNRENTQY
TRBV24-1 ATSVSDSDIYEQY
TRBV15 ATTGLAGGLTDTQY
TRBV12-3/TRBV12-4 ASSLAHGSKAF
TRBV10-1 ASSDSGIRDYEQY
TRBV18 ASSLVGPNNEQF
TRBV24-1 ATSPGWRDIQY
TRBV28 ASSFRGISGNTIY
TRBV7-3 ASSLLANGETQY
TRBV3-1/TRBV3-2 ASSSTGTEAF
TRBV6-5 ASSYREANYGYT
TRBV2 ASSEGPTSSYEQY
TRBV4-1 ASSQDEGRSNEKLF
TRBV27 ASSALTGYNEQF
TRBV6-5 ASSYSRVSTNGYT
TRBV3-1/TRBV3-2 ASSLGTLNTEAF
TRBV5-1 ASSLAADGNTIY
TRBV5-1 ASSIAQARDSPLH
TRBV11-2 ASSLGQLYEQY
TRBV6-5 ASSRWTGSNTEAF
TRBV19 ASSIRTDYYGYT
TRBV18 ASSPQAVAANQPQH
TRBV7-2 ASSLDSVISGNTIY
TRBV9 ASSLRGAGGGYTEAF
TRBV10-2 ASSDPQLRAF
TRBV19 ASSSQGSTEAF
TRBV21-1 ASRIKGLAGGEDIQY
TRBV7-2 ASSLNGLETDTQY
TRBV28 ASSFGTGGNQPQH
TRBV27 ASSRPEGIGDTQY
TRBV5-1 ASSALPSDRFNEQF
TRBV5-1 ASSLRGQGSMNTEAF
TRBV18 ASSLLGRDGTQY
TRBV18 ASSPPFEGGPDTQY
TRBV27 ATSESRPEIYGYT